This is a list of T cell receptor beta chains from one sample in a study of blood T cell repertoires in COVID-19. Repertoires were generated with immunoSEQ multiplex PCR, while TCRdb's copy carries only in-frame clones and drops some. The profile shows roughly 360,000 clones, around 86% of them singletons. The source material was PBMCs or T cells enriched from blood (not recorded which). The origin of the receptors is a woman aged 45-65 years who had recovered from COVID-19. The CDR3 runs from the conserved cysteine through the conserved F or W. The D gene is left open where the match is weak. Only part of the rows carry a size: once, few, many, or a class if the clone is expanded.

V gene: TRBV5-4; clone size: few; J gene: TRBJ2-7; D gene: .; CDR3 length: 13; CDR3 protein: CASSLVGSYEQYF; CDR3 DNA: TGTGCCAGCAGCTTGGTCGGGTCCTACGAGCAGTACTTC
V gene: TRBV4-1; clone size: few; J gene: TRBJ1-5; D gene: .; CDR3 length: 16; CDR3 protein: CASSLRESETHQPQHF; CDR3 DNA: TGCGCCAGCAGCCTCAGGGAATCGGAGACCCATCAGCCCCAGCATTTT
V gene: TRBV19; clone size: .; J gene: TRBJ1-3; D gene: .; CDR3 length: 15; CDR3 protein: CASSIENRAGNTIYF; CDR3 DNA: TGTGCCAGTAGTATAGAGAACAGGGCTGGAAACACCATATATTTT
V gene: TRBV5-1; clone size: .; J gene: TRBJ1-6; D gene: TRBD1; CDR3 length: 15; CDR3 protein: CASSGTGPYNSPLHF; CDR3 DNA: TGCGCCAGCAGCGGGACAGGGCCCTATAATTCACCCCTCCACTTT
V gene: TRBV4-1; clone size: .; J gene: TRBJ1-1; D gene: TRBD1; CDR3 length: 17; CDR3 protein: CASSQDLVGQGNTEAFF; CDR3 DNA: TGCGCCAGCAGCCAAGATCTCGTAGGACAGGGGAACACTGAAGCTTTCTTT
V gene: TRBV5-4; clone size: .; J gene: TRBJ1-1; D gene: TRBD1; CDR3 length: 12; CDR3 protein: CASSDQGGEAFF; CDR3 DNA: TGTGCCAGCAGCGACCAGGGGGGAGAAGCTTTCTTT
V gene: TRBV7-8; clone size: .; J gene: TRBJ1-2; D gene: TRBD1; CDR3 length: 17; CDR3 protein: CASSLDRGRGQGNGYTF; CDR3 DNA: TGTGCCAGCAGCTTAGATAGGGGCAGGGGGCAAGGAAATGGCTACACCTTC
V gene: TRBV11-3; clone size: .; J gene: TRBJ2-1; D gene: .; CDR3 length: 14; CDR3 protein: CASSRSGSYNEQFF; CDR3 DNA: TGTGCCAGCAGTCGCAGCGGGTCCTACAATGAGCAGTTCTTC
V gene: TRBV9; clone size: .; J gene: TRBJ1-6; D gene: TRBD1; CDR3 length: 15; CDR3 protein: CASSVSAGGNWPLHF; CDR3 DNA: TGTGCCAGCAGCGTATCGGCAGGGGGGAATTGGCCCCTCCACTTT
V gene: TRBV10-3; clone size: .; J gene: TRBJ1-1; D gene: .; CDR3 length: 15; CDR3 protein: CAISDRDSSSPEAFF; CDR3 DNA: TGTGCCATCAGTGATCGGGACTCGAGCAGCCCTGAAGCTTTCTTT
V gene: TRBV6-5; clone size: .; J gene: TRBJ2-7; D gene: TRBD1; CDR3 length: 14; CDR3 protein: CASKRDRGLYEQYF; CDR3 DNA: TGTGCCAGCAAAAGGGACAGGGGGCTCTACGAGCAGTACTTC
V gene: TRBV5-6; clone size: .; J gene: TRBJ1-1; D gene: .; CDR3 length: 14; CDR3 protein: CASSSANRNTEAFF; CDR3 DNA: TGTGCCAGCAGCTCAGCAAACAGGAACACTGAAGCTTTCTTT
V gene: TRBV12-5; clone size: .; J gene: TRBJ2-3; D gene: .; CDR3 length: 13; CDR3 protein: CASGPGTGDTQYF; CDR3 DNA: TGTGCTAGTGGTCCGGGAACAGGGGATACGCAGTATTTT
V gene: TRBV5-1; clone size: .; J gene: TRBJ1-6; D gene: .; CDR3 length: 15; CDR3 protein: CASSLDTGQHSPLHF; CDR3 DNA: TGCGCCAGCAGCTTGGACACAGGTCAACATTCACCCCTCCACTTT
V gene: TRBV5-6; clone size: .; J gene: TRBJ1-5; D gene: TRBD1; CDR3 length: 15; CDR3 protein: CASSLQGVVNQPQHF; CDR3 DNA: TGTGCCAGCAGTTTACAGGGGGTCGTAAATCAGCCCCAGCATTTT
V gene: TRBV6-1; clone size: .; J gene: TRBJ1-2; D gene: .; CDR3 length: 13; CDR3 protein: CASSEDRDMGYTF; CDR3 DNA: TGTGCCAGCAGTGAAGACAGGGATATGGGCTACACCTTC
V gene: TRBV30; clone size: few; J gene: TRBJ1-1; D gene: .; CDR3 length: 14; CDR3 protein: CAWSVRRVGTEAFF; CDR3 DNA: TGTGCCTGGAGTGTACGGAGGGTCGGCACTGAAGCTTTCTTT
V gene: TRBV6-2/TRBV6-3; clone size: .; J gene: TRBJ2-1; D gene: .; CDR3 length: 20; CDR3 protein: CASSYSIGDGGDPLYNEQFF; CDR3 DNA: TGTGCCAGCAGTTACTCGATTGGGGACGGCGGGGATCCACTCTACAATGAGCAGTTCTTC
V gene: TRBV21-1; clone size: .; J gene: TRBJ2-2; D gene: .; CDR3 length: 14; CDR3 protein: CASNRPRNTGELFF; CDR3 DNA: TGTGCCAGCAACAGACCCCGGAACACCGGGGAGCTGTTTTTT
V gene: TRBV11-1; clone size: .; J gene: TRBJ1-1; D gene: .; CDR3 length: 12; CDR3 protein: CATSGGFTETFF; CDR3 DNA: TGTGCCACGAGCGGGGGGTTTACTGAAACTTTCTTT
V gene: TRBV9; clone size: once; J gene: TRBJ2-3; D gene: TRBD2; CDR3 length: 15; CDR3 protein: CASSFGGGASDTQYF; CDR3 DNA: TGTGCCAGCAGCTTTGGCGGGGGGGCCTCAGATACGCAGTATTTT
V gene: TRBV10-3; clone size: few; J gene: TRBJ2-2; D gene: .; CDR3 length: 14; CDR3 protein: CAIRSQGNTGELFF; CDR3 DNA: TGTGCCATCAGGTCCCAGGGGAACACCGGGGAGCTGTTTTTT
V gene: TRBV6-1; clone size: .; J gene: TRBJ2-5; D gene: TRBD2; CDR3 length: 18; CDR3 protein: CASSEGTLAQVTQETQYF; CDR3 DNA: TGTGCCAGCAGTGAAGGGACACTAGCGCAAGTGACCCAAGAGACCCAGTACTTC
V gene: TRBV15; clone size: few; J gene: TRBJ2-7; D gene: TRBD2; CDR3 length: 15; CDR3 protein: CATSRDLGTNYEQYF; CDR3 DNA: TGTGCCACCAGCAGAGATCTGGGGACTAACTACGAGCAGTACTTC
V gene: TRBV4-2; clone size: .; J gene: TRBJ1-1; D gene: TRBD1; CDR3 length: 15; CDR3 protein: CASSRGTGKNTEAFF; CDR3 DNA: TGTGCCAGCAGCCGGGGGACAGGGAAAAACACTGAAGCTTTCTTT
V gene: TRBV30; clone size: .; J gene: TRBJ2-5; D gene: TRBD2; CDR3 length: 13; CDR3 protein: CAGTSGVQETQYF; CDR3 DNA: TGTGCCGGGACTAGCGGGGTGCAAGAGACCCAGTACTTC
V gene: TRBV19; clone size: .; J gene: TRBJ2-3; D gene: .; CDR3 length: 17; CDR3 protein: CASSRSWGGQGVDTQYF; CDR3 DNA: TGTGCCAGTAGTAGGTCTTGGGGAGGACAAGGTGTGGATACGCAGTATTTT
V gene: TRBV27; clone size: .; J gene: TRBJ2-3; D gene: TRBD2; CDR3 length: 16; CDR3 protein: CASSSAGGLVVGTQYF; CDR3 DNA: TGTGCCAGCAGTTCGGCGGGGGGACTCGTGGTAGGAACGCAGTATTTT
V gene: TRBV3-1/TRBV3-2; clone size: .; J gene: TRBJ1-5; D gene: .; CDR3 length: 14; CDR3 protein: CASSQAGSHQPQHF; CDR3 DNA: TGTGCCAGCAGCCAAGCAGGGTCTCATCAGCCCCAGCATTTT
V gene: TRBV30; clone size: .; J gene: TRBJ1-4; D gene: .; CDR3 length: 15; CDR3 protein: CAWSREWAGVEKLFF; CDR3 DNA: TGTGCCTGGAGTAGAGAGTGGGCAGGGGTTGAAAAACTGTTTTTT
V gene: TRBV7-2; clone size: .; J gene: TRBJ1-3; D gene: .; CDR3 length: 14; CDR3 protein: CASSSGQLGNTIYF; CDR3 DNA: TGTGCCAGCAGCTCCGGACAGCTAGGAAACACCATATATTTT
V gene: TRBV5-1; clone size: few; J gene: TRBJ1-2; D gene: .; CDR3 length: 15; CDR3 protein: CASSQPPGGAYGYTF; CDR3 DNA: TGCGCCAGCAGCCAACCGCCCGGCGGTGCCTATGGCTACACCTTC
V gene: TRBV24-1; clone size: .; J gene: TRBJ2-2; D gene: .; CDR3 length: 15; CDR3 protein: CATSVDPPQAGELFF; CDR3 DNA: TGTGCCACCAGTGTTGATCCGCCCCAGGCCGGGGAGCTGTTTTTT
V gene: TRBV30; clone size: few; J gene: TRBJ1-5; D gene: TRBD1; CDR3 length: 12; CDR3 protein: CAGGQSNQPQHF; CDR3 DNA: TGTGCCGGGGGACAGAGCAATCAGCCCCAGCATTTT
V gene: TRBV23-1; clone size: .; J gene: TRBJ2-2; D gene: TRBD2; CDR3 length: 19; CDR3 protein: CASSLVTSGGAVKTGELFF; CDR3 DNA: TGCGCCAGCAGTCTCGTGACTAGCGGGGGGGCCGTTAAGACCGGGGAGCTGTTTTTT
V gene: TRBV11-3; clone size: .; J gene: TRBJ2-1; D gene: .; CDR3 length: 17; CDR3 protein: CASSPRSSVSSYNEQFF; CDR3 DNA: TGTGCCAGCAGCCCACGATCTAGCGTAAGCTCCTACAATGAGCAGTTCTTC
V gene: TRBV7-9; clone size: .; J gene: TRBJ1-4; D gene: TRBD1; CDR3 length: 15; CDR3 protein: CASSPGGQLNEKLFF; CDR3 DNA: TGTGCCAGCAGCCCAGGGGGACAGCTAAATGAAAAACTGTTTTTT
V gene: TRBV2; clone size: few; J gene: TRBJ2-1; D gene: .; CDR3 length: 14; CDR3 protein: CASRAGSSYNEQFF; CDR3 DNA: TGTGCCAGCAGGGCGGGCAGTTCATACAATGAGCAGTTCTTC
V gene: TRBV3-1/TRBV3-2; clone size: .; J gene: TRBJ1-2; D gene: TRBD1; CDR3 length: 14; CDR3 protein: CASSPFTGVSGYTF; CDR3 DNA: TGTGCCAGCAGCCCGTTTACAGGGGTTAGTGGCTACACCTTC
V gene: TRBV5-1; clone size: .; J gene: TRBJ2-5; D gene: TRBD1; CDR3 length: 14; CDR3 protein: CASSWRDREGTQYF; CDR3 DNA: TGCGCCAGCAGCTGGCGGGACAGGGAGGGGACCCAGTACTTC
V gene: TRBV15; clone size: .; J gene: TRBJ2-7; D gene: TRBD1; CDR3 length: 14; CDR3 protein: CATRITGGIHEQYF; CDR3 DNA: TGTGCCACCCGCATTACAGGGGGCATCCACGAGCAGTACTTC
V gene: TRBV27; clone size: .; J gene: TRBJ1-2; D gene: .; CDR3 length: 14; CDR3 protein: CASSLWGGGYGYTF; CDR3 DNA: TGTGCCAGCAGTTTATGGGGGGGCGGCTATGGCTACACCTTC
V gene: TRBV3-1/TRBV3-2; clone size: .; J gene: TRBJ1-1; D gene: TRBD1; CDR3 length: 15; CDR3 protein: CASSPPGTGNTEAFF; CDR3 DNA: TGTGCCAGCAGCCCCCCCGGGACAGGGAACACTGAAGCTTTCTTT
V gene: TRBV10-1; clone size: .; J gene: TRBJ1-2; D gene: TRBD1; CDR3 length: 15; CDR3 protein: CASSDDGQGARGYTF; CDR3 DNA: TGCGCCAGCAGTGATGACGGACAGGGGGCAAGGGGCTACACCTTC
V gene: TRBV7-9; clone size: .; J gene: TRBJ1-2; D gene: .; CDR3 length: 15; CDR3 protein: CASSLHDSPIYGYTF; CDR3 DNA: TGTGCCAGCAGCTTACATGACAGCCCAATATATGGCTACACCTTC
V gene: TRBV19; clone size: .; J gene: TRBJ2-2; D gene: TRBD2; CDR3 length: 17; CDR3 protein: CASKRGAIDRASGELFF; CDR3 DNA: TGTGCCTCCAAGCGGGGGGCCATAGACCGTGCCTCCGGGGAGCTGTTTTTT